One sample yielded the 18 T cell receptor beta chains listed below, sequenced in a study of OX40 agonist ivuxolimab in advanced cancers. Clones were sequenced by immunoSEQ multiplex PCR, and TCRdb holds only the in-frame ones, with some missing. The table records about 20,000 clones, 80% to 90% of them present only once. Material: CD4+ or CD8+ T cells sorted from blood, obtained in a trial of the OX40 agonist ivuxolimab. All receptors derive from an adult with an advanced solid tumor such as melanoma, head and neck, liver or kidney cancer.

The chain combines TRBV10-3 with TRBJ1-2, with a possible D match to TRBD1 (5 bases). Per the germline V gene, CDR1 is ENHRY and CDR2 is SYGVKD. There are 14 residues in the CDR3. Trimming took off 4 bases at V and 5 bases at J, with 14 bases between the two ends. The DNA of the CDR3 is TGTGCCATCAGTGGGCCCCAGGGCGTATATGGCTACACCTTC. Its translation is CAISGPQGVYGYTF.

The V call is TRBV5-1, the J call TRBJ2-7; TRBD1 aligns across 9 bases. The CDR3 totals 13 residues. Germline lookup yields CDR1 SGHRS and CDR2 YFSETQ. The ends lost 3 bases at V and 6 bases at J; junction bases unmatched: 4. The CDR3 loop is CASSSGTGSEQYF. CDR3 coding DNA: TGCGCCAGCAGCTCAGGGACAGGGAGCGAGCAGTACTTC.

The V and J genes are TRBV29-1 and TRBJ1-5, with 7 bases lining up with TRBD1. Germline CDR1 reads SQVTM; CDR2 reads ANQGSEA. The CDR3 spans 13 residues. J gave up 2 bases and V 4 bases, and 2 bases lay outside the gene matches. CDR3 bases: TGCAGCGTTGCAGGGGGAGGCAATCAGCCCCAGCATTTT. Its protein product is CSVAGGGNQPQHF.

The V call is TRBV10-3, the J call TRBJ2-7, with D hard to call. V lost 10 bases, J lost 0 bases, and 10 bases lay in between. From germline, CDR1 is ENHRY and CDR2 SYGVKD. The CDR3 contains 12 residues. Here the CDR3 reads CATKQISYEQYF. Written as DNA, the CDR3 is TGTGCCACCAAACAGATCTCCTACGAGCAGTACTTC.

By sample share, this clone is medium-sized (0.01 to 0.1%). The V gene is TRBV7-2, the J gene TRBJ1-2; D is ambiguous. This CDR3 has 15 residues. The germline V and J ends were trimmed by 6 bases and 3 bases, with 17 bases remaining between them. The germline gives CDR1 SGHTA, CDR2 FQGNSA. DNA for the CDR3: TGTGCCAGCAGATTCCTTGTCCGCGAGGACTATGGCTACACCTTC. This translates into CASRFLVREDYGYTF.

This CDR3 reads CASSLTGYGYTF. The CDR3 region has the DNA TGTGCCAGCAGTTTGACAGGGTACGGCTACACCTTC. The chain uses TRBV28 and TRBJ1-2, with 7 bases matching TRBD1. This CDR3 contains 12 residues. V was clipped by 3 bases and J by 8 bases; unmatched bases: 3. In germline, CDR1 is MDHEN, CDR2 SYDVKM.

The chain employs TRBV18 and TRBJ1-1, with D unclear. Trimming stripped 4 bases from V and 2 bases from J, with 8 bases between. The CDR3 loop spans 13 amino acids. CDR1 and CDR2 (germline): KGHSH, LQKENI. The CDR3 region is CASSQDPNTEAFF. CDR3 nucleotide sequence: TGTGCCAGCTCACAAGATCCAAACACTGAAGCTTTCTTT.

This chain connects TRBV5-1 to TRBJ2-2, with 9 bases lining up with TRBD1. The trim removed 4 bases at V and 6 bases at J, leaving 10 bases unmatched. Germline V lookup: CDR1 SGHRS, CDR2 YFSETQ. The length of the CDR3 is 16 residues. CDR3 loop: CASSTPGTGSAGELFF. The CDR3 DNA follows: TGCGCCAGCAGCACCCCCGGGACAGGGTCGGCCGGGGAGCTGTTTTTT.

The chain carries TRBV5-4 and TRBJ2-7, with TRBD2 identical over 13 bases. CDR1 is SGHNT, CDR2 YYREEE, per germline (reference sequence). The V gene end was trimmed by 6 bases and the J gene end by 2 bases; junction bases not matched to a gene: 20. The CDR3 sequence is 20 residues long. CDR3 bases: TGTGCCAGCATCCACCCGCTGCGACTAGCGGGAGGTAAGGAGGCCTACGAGCAGTACTTC. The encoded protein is CASIHPLRLAGGKEAYEQYF. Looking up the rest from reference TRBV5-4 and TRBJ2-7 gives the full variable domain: ETGVTQSPTHLIKTRGQQVTLRCSSQSGHNTVSWYQQALGQGPQFIFQYYREEENGRGNFPPRFSGLQFPNYSSELNVNALELDDSALYLCASIHPLRLAGGKEAYEQYFGPGTRLTVT.

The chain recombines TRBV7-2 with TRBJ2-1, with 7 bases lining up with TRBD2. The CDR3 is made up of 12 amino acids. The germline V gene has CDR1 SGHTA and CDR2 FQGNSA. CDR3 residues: CSSGGGLNEQFF. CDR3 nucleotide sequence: TGTTCATCCGGCGGGGGTTTAAATGAGCAGTTCTTC.

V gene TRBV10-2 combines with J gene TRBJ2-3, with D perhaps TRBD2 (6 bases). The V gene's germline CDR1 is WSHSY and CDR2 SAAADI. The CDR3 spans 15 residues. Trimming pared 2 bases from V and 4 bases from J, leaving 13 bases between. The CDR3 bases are TGCGCCAGCAGTGAGGGGGGATCTAGCGCAGATACGCAGTATTTT. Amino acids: CASSEGGSSADTQYF.

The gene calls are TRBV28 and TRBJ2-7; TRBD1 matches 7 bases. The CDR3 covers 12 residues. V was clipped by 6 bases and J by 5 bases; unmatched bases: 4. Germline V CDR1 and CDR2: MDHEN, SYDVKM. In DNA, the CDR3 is TGTGCCAGCAGGCAACAGGGGAACGAGCAGTACTTC. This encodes CASRQQGNEQYF.

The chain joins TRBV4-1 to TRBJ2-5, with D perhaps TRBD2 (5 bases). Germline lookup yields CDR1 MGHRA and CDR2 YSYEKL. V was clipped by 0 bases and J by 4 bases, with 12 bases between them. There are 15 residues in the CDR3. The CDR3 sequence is CASSQEEWRTETQYF. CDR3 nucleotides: TGCGCCAGCAGCCAAGAAGAGTGGAGGACAGAGACCCAGTACTTC.

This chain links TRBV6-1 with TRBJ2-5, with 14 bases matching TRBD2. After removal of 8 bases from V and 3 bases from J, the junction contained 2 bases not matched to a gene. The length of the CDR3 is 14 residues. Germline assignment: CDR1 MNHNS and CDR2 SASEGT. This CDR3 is CASGTSGGKETQYF. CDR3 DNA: TGTGCCAGCGGGACTAGCGGGGGAAAAGAGACCCAGTACTTC.

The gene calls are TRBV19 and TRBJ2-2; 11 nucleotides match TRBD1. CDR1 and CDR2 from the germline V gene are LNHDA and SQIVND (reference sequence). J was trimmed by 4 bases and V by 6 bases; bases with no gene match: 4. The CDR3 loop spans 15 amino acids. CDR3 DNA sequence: TGTGCCAGTAGCAAGGACAGGGGGCCCACCGGGGAGCTGTTTTTT. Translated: CASSKDRGPTGELFF.

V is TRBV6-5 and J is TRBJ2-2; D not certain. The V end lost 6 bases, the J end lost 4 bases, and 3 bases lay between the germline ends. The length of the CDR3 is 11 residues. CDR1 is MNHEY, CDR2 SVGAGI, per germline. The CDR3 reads CASRGTGELFF. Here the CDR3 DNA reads TGTGCCAGCAGGGGCACCGGGGAGCTGTTTTTT.

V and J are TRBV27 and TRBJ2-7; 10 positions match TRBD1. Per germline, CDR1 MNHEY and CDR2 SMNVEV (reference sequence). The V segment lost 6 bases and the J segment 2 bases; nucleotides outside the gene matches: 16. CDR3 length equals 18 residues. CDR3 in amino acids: CASSLSYPGQGIPYEQYF. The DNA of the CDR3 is TGTGCCAGCAGCCTCAGCTACCCGGGACAGGGGATTCCCTACGAGCAGTACTTC.

The CDR3 DNA sequence: TGTGCCAGCAGCGGGGCCGGTGGGTACAATGAGCAGTTCTTC. This sequence encodes CASSGAGGYNEQFF. The chain joins TRBV5-4 to TRBJ2-1, with D perhaps TRBD1 (5 bases). The length of the CDR3 is 14 residues. V was cut by 4 bases and J by 4 bases, with 12 bases left in between. Germline CDR1 SGHNT, CDR2 YYREEE (reference sequence).